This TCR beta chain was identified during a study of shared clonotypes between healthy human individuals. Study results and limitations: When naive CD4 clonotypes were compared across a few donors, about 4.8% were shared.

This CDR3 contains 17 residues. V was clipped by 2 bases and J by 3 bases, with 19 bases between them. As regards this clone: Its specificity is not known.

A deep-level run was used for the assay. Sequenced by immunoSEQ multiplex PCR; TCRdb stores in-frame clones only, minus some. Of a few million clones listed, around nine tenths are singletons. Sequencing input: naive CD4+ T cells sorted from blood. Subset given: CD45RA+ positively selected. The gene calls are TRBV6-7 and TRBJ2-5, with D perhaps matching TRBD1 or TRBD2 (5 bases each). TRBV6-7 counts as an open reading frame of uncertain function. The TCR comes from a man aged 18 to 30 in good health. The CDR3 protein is CASSYGDGPDLKETQYF. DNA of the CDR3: TGTGCCAGCAGTTACGGGGACGGACCAGACCTCAAAGAGACCCAGTACTTC.